The clone carrying this TCR beta chain was seen a few times. This sample is part of a study of blood T cell repertoires in COVID-19. Per germline, CDR1 SEHNR and CDR2 FQNEAQ (reference sequence). CDR3 length: 13 amino acids. Between the trimmed V and J ends, which lost 6 bases and 1 base, there was a span of 9 bases. Original handling: How many nucleated cells were present was estimated from reference gene primer amplification. Libraries were prepared by immunoSEQ multiplex PCR; TCRdb keeps only in-frame clonotypes and omits some of them. V, J and clone size reflect that table, while D and trimming were determined from the DNA. This table has approximately 290,000 clones, roughly 88% appearing once.

The source of this sequence is a woman in her thirties who had recovered from COVID-19. Sequencing was carried out using PBMCs or T cells enriched from blood (not recorded which). The chain has TRBV7-9 and TRBJ1-1, with a possible D match to TRBD1 (5 bases). CDR3 in amino acids: CASREGWNTEAFF. As DNA, the CDR3 is TGTGCCAGCAGGGAGGGGTGGAACACTGAAGCTTTCTTT.